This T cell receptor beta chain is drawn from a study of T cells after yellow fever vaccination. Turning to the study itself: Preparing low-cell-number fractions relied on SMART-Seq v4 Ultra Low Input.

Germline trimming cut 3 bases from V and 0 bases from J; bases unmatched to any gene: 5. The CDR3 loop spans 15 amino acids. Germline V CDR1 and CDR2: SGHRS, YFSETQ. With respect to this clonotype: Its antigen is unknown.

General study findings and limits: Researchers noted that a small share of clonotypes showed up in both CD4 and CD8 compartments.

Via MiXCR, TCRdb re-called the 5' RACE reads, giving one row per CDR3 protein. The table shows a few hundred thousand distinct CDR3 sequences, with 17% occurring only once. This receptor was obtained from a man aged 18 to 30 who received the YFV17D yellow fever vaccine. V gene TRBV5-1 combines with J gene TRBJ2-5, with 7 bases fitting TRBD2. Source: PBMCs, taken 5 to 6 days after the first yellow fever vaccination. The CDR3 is CASSYVGRDQETQYF. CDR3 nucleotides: TGCGCCAGCAGCTACGTGGGGAGGGACCAAGAGACCCAGTACTTC.